These 9 T cell receptor beta chains share one sample of origin, sequenced in a study of beta chain features in type 1 diabetes. Expressed TCRB transcripts were sequenced after all isolated RNA was converted to cDNA. The assay was immunoSEQ multiplex PCR, and TCRdb's table has in-frame clones only and misses some. In the table there are roughly 450,000 clones, around 10% of which are singletons. Sequenced material: naive CD4+ T cells from blood. The receptors derive from a woman under 30 in good health.

Comment on this clone: Different DNA sequences within this sample yield the same CDR3. This rearrangement joins TRBV9 to TRBJ2-6; unclear D gene. Trimming cost V 0 bases and J 4 bases, with 8 bases left between them. Germline V gene lookup returns CDR1 SGDLS and CDR2 YYNGEE. This CDR3 is built from 15 residues. This CDR3 is CASSVEGSGANVLTF. The CDR3, as DNA: TGTGCCAGCAGCGTAGAAGGTTCAGGGGCCAACGTCCTGACTTTC.

The chain joins TRBV9 to TRBJ1-2; D unclear. The CDR3 consists of 13 residues. V dropped 2 bases and J dropped 4 bases, with 9 bases sitting between them. Germline V lookup: CDR1 SGDLS, CDR2 YYNGEE. The CDR3 here is CASSVGVTYGYTF. The CDR3 bases are TGTGCCAGCAGCGTTGGGGTGACCTATGGCTACACCTTC.

This clone has only a few counts. The chain is built from TRBV7-3 and TRBJ2-1; D is undetermined. The CDR3 has 16 amino acids. Germline V gene lookup returns CDR1 SGHTA and CDR2 FQGTGA. V was trimmed by 6 bases and J by 0 bases, leaving 15 bases between them. CDR3 nucleotide sequence: TGTGCCAGCAGACTCCCCAAGGCTTTCTCCTACAATGAGCAGTTCTTC. It translates to CASRLPKAFSYNEQFF. Drawing the rest from reference TRBV7-3 and TRBJ2-1, the complete variable domain is GAGVSQTPSNKVTEKGKYVELRCDPISGHTALYWYRQSLGQGPEFLIYFQGTGAADDSGLPNDRFFAVRPEGSVSTLKIQRTERGDSAVYLCASRLPKAFSYNEQFFGPGTRLTVL.

In the case of this clone: The sample has other DNA sequences that encode this CDR3 too. CDR3: CASSLGRNTEAFF. Here the CDR3 DNA reads TGTGCCAGCAGCCTAGGACGGAACACTGAAGCTTTCTTT. The chain is built from TRBV11-3 and TRBJ1-1, with unresolved D. V shed 5 bases and J shed 1 base, with 8 bases lying between them. Germline assignment: CDR1 SGHNT and CDR2 YENEEA. The CDR3 runs 13 residues. The complete variable domain, with remaining parts taken from reference TRBV11-3 and TRBJ1-1, reads EAGVVQSPRYKIIEKKQPVAFWCNPISGHNTLYWYLQNLGQGPELLIRYENEEAVDDSQLPKDRFSAERLKGVDSTLKIQPAELGDSAVYLCASSLGRNTEAFFGQGTRLTVV.

The V call is TRBV7-9, the J call TRBJ1-5, with a weak D call TRBD1 (5 bases). The germline CDR1 and CDR2 sequences are SEHNR and FQNEAQ (reference sequence). This CDR3 is 15 amino acids long. Trimming took off 4 bases at V and 1 base at J, with 11 bases between the two ends. The CDR3 here is CASSSGARSNQPQHF. The CDR3 DNA reads TGTGCCAGCAGCTCCGGGGCTAGGAGCAATCAGCCCCAGCATTTT.

This clone has a handful of counts. The chain recombines TRBV25-1 with TRBJ1-2, with unresolved D. The CDR3 spans 13 residues. CDR1 and CDR2 from the germline V gene are MGHDK and SYGVNS. The V gene lost 0 bases and the J gene lost 6 bases, with 8 bases spanning the gap. The CDR3 DNA reads TGTGCCAGCAGTGAATACGGAGAGAATGGCTACACCTTC. Protein sequence: CASSEYGENGYTF.

J is TRBJ2-5 and V is TRBV9; 7 bases are a match to TRBD1. The CDR3 consists of 15 residues. Trimming took 3 bases from V and 1 from J; bases not matched to a gene: 6. Germline loops: CDR1 SGDLS, CDR2 YYNGEE. In DNA, the CDR3 is TGTGCCAGCAGCGCGACGGGACAGAGCCAAGAGACCCAGTACTTC. Translated, it gives CASSATGQSQETQYF.

This clone has a single count. The CDR3 reads CAWSLQGGVNEKLFF. The CDR3, as DNA: TGTGCCTGGAGCCTACAGGGTGGGGTTAATGAAAAACTGTTTTTT. This chain joins TRBV30 and TRBJ1-4; D might be TRBD1 (6 bases). Germline CDR1 GTSNPN, CDR2 SVGIG (reference sequence). This CDR3 is 15 amino acids long. The V end lost 3 bases, the J end lost 4 bases, and 15 bases lay between the germline ends.

The chain uses TRBV27 and TRBJ1-2, with D unclear. Germline V lookup: CDR1 MNHEY, CDR2 SMNVEV (reference sequence). Trimming removed 7 bases at V and 2 bases at J, with 8 bases between. This CDR3 region has 12 residues. The CDR3 reads CASKARNYGYTF. CDR3 DNA: TGTGCCAGCAAGGCCAGGAACTATGGCTACACCTTC.